The 9 T cell receptor beta chains below were found in one sample sequenced in a study of blood T cell repertoires in COVID-19. Measured with immunoSEQ multiplex PCR; TCRdb has only the in-frame clones, and not every one. The sample contains around 60,000 clones, 60% to 85% of which appear only once. Sequenced: peripheral blood. The receptors stem from a man aged 25-45 years with COVID-19, enrolled during active disease.

This clone was detected once. V usage is TRBV12-3 or TRBV12-4 and J usage is TRBJ2-7, with D unresolved. The CDR3 has 13 amino acids. V was pared by 3 bases and J by 2 bases, with 8 bases between. CDR3 sequence: CASSFSVTYEQYF. CDR3 DNA sequence: TGTGCCAGCAGTTTTTCGGTCACCTACGAGCAGTACTTC.

The chain joins TRBV7-9 to TRBJ2-7; TRBD2 aligns across 7 bases. With V trimmed by 0 bases and J by 3 bases, 5 bases remained unmatched. CDR1 is SEHNR, CDR2 FQNEAQ, per germline (reference sequence). CDR3 length equals 15 residues. CDR3 in amino acids: CASSLAGGLSYEQYF. For the CDR3, the DNA is TGTGCCAGCAGCTTAGCGGGGGGACTAAGCTACGAGCAGTACTTC.

V is TRBV2 and J is TRBJ1-4; D is perhaps TRBD1 (5 bases). Looked up from germline, CDR1 is SNHLY and CDR2 is FYNNEI. The germline V and J ends were trimmed by 3 bases and 3 bases, with 14 bases remaining between them. This CDR3 contains 16 residues. The CDR3 DNA is TGTGCCAGCAGTGAGACGAAGGGGTTCCCTAATGAAAAACTGTTTTTT. It translates to CASSETKGFPNEKLFF.

The table lists this clone with a few counts. The rearrangement uses TRBV3-1 (or the pseudogene TRBV3-2) and TRBJ2-5, with D possibly TRBD2 on 6 matching bases. Trimming removed 0 bases from V and 5 bases from J, with 25 bases in between. The CDR3 loop spans 19 amino acids. Germline lookup yields CDR1 LGHDT and CDR2 YNNKEL (reference sequence). The CDR3 DNA is TGTGCCAGCAGCCAAGATAAAGTCGTCTTAGCGGTAACCCTGGAGACCCAGTACTTC. It is translated as CASSQDKVVLAVTLETQYF.

The chain employs TRBV30 and TRBJ2-3, with D possibly being TRBD2 (5 bases). This CDR3 is 13 amino acids long. CDR1 GTSNPN and CDR2 SVGIG come from the germline V gene (reference sequence). The chain's CDR3 is CGAAGVVTDTQYF. CDR3 nucleotide sequence: TGTGGGGCTGCCGGGGTGGTCACAGATACGCAGTATTTT. Using reference TRBV30 and TRBJ2-3 for the parts outside the CDR3, the full variable domain is SQTIHQWPATLVQPVGSPLSLECTVEGTSNPNLYWYRQAAGRGLQLLFYSVGIGQISSEVPQNLSASRPQDRQFILSSKKLLLSDSGFYLCGAAGVVTDTQYFGPGTRLTVL.

The chain joins TRBV5-1 to TRBJ1-2, with 10 bases aligning to TRBD1. The trim removed 4 bases at V and 6 bases at J, leaving 3 bases unmatched. Germline assignment: CDR1 SGHRS and CDR2 YFSETQ. This CDR3 region has 13 residues. CDR3 DNA: TGCGCCAGCAGCGGGACAGGGGTTGATGGCTACACCTTC. It codes for CASSGTGVDGYTF. Looking up the rest from reference TRBV5-1 and TRBJ1-2 gives the full variable domain: KAGVTQTPRYLIKTRGQQVTLSCSPISGHRSVSWYQQTPGQGLQFLFEYFSETQRNKGNFPGRFSGRQFSNSRSEMNVSTLELGDSALYLCASSGTGVDGYTFGSGTRLTVV.

This clone has only one observation. The chain employs TRBV7-2 and TRBJ2-7, with D possibly being TRBD1 (5 bases). The V end lost 1 base, the J end lost 1 base, and 8 bases lay between the germline ends. Germline CDR1 reads SGHTA; CDR2 reads FQGNSA. CDR3 length equals 14 residues. The CDR3 DNA follows: TGTGCCAGCAGCTTAGTCGACAGTTCCTACGAGCAGTACTTC. This codes for CASSLVDSSYEQYF.

The chain recombines TRBV29-1 with TRBJ1-2, with 7 bases aligning to TRBD1. The V and J ends lost 0 bases and 5 bases, in that order; junction bases with no gene match: 3. Germline V gives CDR1 SQVTM, CDR2 ANQGSEA. The CDR3 is made up of 13 amino acids. The CDR3 nucleotides read TGCAGCGTTGAAGATAGGGGGCTATATGGCTACACCTTC. This encodes CSVEDRGLYGYTF. Supplemented by reference TRBV29-1 and TRBJ1-2, the full variable domain reads SAVISQKPSRDICQRGTSLTIQCQVDSQVTMMFWYRQQPGQSLTLIATANQGSEATYESGFVIDKFPISRPNLTFSTLTVSNMSPEDSSIYLCSVEDRGLYGYTFGSGTRLTVV.

The chain carries TRBV11-3 and TRBJ2-7, with D tentatively TRBD1 (6 bases). The length of the CDR3 is 14 residues. From germline, CDR1 is SGHNT and CDR2 YENEEA. The ends were cut back, 4 bases at V and 4 bases at J, with 14 bases in the middle. CDR3 coding DNA: TGTGCCAGCAGCTCGCCGGACAGACGTTACGAGCAGTACTTC. Protein product: CASSSPDRRYEQYF.